This T cell receptor (beta chain) was sequenced during a study of blood T cell repertoires in COVID-19. Sequencing was performed with immunoSEQ multiplex PCR; in TCRdb, only in-frame clones are kept and a portion is missing. The table has hundreds of thousands of clones, around nine tenths seen once. The sample comprised PBMCs or T cells enriched from blood (not recorded which). The clonotype originates from a man in his sixties who had recovered from COVID-19.

CDR3 in DNA: TGCGCCAGCAGCCCGGATACTAGCGGGAGGGCCGGCGAGCAGTACTTC. Its protein is CASSPDTSGRAGEQYF. The rearrangement uses TRBV5-1 and TRBJ2-7, with 13 bases matching TRBD2. Trimming at V came to 4 bases and at J to 6 bases, leaving 10 bases not matched to a gene. Germline V CDR1 and CDR2: SGHRS, YFSETQ. The CDR3 contains 16 residues. The whole variable domain, filled in from reference TRBV5-1 and TRBJ2-7, reads KAGVTQTPRYLIKTRGQQVTLSCSPISGHRSVSWYQQTPGQGLQFLFEYFSETQRNKGNFPGRFSGRQFSNSRSEMNVSTLELGDSALYLCASSPDTSGRAGEQYFGPGTRLTVT.